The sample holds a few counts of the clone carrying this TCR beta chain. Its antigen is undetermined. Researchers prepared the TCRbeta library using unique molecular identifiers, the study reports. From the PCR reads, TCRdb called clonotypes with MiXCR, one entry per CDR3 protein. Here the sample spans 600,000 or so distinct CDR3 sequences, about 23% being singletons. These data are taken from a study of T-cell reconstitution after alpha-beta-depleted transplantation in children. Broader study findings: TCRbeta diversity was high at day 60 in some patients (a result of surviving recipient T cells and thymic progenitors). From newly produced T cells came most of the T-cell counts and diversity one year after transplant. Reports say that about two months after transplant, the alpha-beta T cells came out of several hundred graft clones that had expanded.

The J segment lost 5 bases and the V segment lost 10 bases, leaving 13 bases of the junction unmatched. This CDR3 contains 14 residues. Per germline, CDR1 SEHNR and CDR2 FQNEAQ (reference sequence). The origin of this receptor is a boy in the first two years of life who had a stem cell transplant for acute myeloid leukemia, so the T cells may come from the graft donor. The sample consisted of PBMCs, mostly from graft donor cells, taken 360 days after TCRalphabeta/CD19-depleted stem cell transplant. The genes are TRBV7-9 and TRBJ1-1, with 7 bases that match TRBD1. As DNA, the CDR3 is TGTGCCAACACCAACTGGGACAGTGCTACTGAAGCTTTCTTT. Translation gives CANTNWDSATEAFF.